This entry lists 14 T cell receptor beta chains sequenced from one sample in a study of blood T cells in healthy people across ages. Primers used in a second PCR of roughly 7 to 12 cycles were a sample-barcoded 5' primer and a J-beta primer mix. TCRdb itself ran the 5' RACE reads through MiXCR, one entry per CDR3 protein. The sample contains 800,000 to 1,300,000 distinct CDR3 sequences, about 23% of which appear only once. These data also formed part of another study, on T cells of mothers and their children.

The source material was blood. The receptors here all came from a girl aged 2-10 years in good health.

This clonotype was observed a handful of times. This chain uses TRBV6-6 with TRBJ1-6; tentatively, D is TRBD1 (5 bases). The length of the CDR3 is 14 residues. Looked up from germline, CDR1 is MNHNY and CDR2 is SVGAGI (reference sequence). V dropped 6 bases and J dropped 8 bases, with 14 bases sitting between them. CDR3 nucleotide sequence: TGTGCCAGCAGGTCAGGGATACTGGATTCACCCCTCCACTTT. It yields the protein CASRSGILDSPLHF.

This chain uses TRBV6-5 with TRBJ1-2, with 8 bases aligning to TRBD1. CDR3 length: 16 amino acids. Unmatched junction bases numbered 16, after V lost 8 bases and J lost 5 bases. Germline CDR1 is MNHEY and CDR2 is SVGAGI. The CDR3 sequence: CASGPQTGTGYYGYTF. CDR3 coding DNA: TGTGCCAGCGGACCACAAACCGGGACAGGCTATTATGGCTACACCTTC.

The rearrangement uses TRBV7-8 and TRBJ2-7; 7 bases fit TRBD1. This CDR3 is 16 amino acids long. The J segment lost 3 bases and the V segment lost 5 bases, leaving 13 bases of the junction unmatched. Germline assignment: CDR1 SGHVS and CDR2 FQNEAQ. The CDR3 sequence is CASSRRATGKGYEQYF. CDR3 DNA sequence: TGTGCCAGCAGCCGAAGAGCGACAGGGAAGGGCTACGAGCAGTACTTC.

The CDR3 loop reads CASSLEGGGNYNEQFF. In nucleotides, the CDR3 is TGTGCCAGCAGTTTAGAAGGCGGGGGGAACTACAATGAGCAGTTCTTC. The chain joins TRBV12-3 or TRBV12-4 to TRBJ2-1; 8 nucleotides align to TRBD2. The CDR3 covers 16 residues. The V segment lost 1 base and the J segment 3 bases; nucleotides outside the gene matches: 5.

The rearrangement joins TRBV4-3 to TRBJ2-6; 7 bases match TRBD1. The germline V gene has CDR1 LGHNA and CDR2 YSLEER. V was pared by 0 bases and J by 13 bases, with 9 bases of the junction left unmatched. There are 15 residues in the CDR3. The CDR3 sequence: CASSQDYRGPGVLTF. The CDR3 coding sequence is TGCGCCAGCAGCCAAGATTATAGGGGGCCAGGGGTCCTGACTTTC.

A word on this clonotype: One end of the junction fails to match germline, which may point to a read error. The V call is TRBV3-1, the J call TRBJ2-5; perhaps TRBD1 as D (6 bases). The CDR3 spans 11 residues. Germline V gene data show CDR1 as LGHDT and CDR2 as YNNKEL (reference sequence). CDR3 nucleotide sequence: TGTGCCAGCTTCAACTGGGGGCAGTTGTTCTTC. Translating it yields CASFNWGQLFF.

V usage is TRBV13 and J usage is TRBJ2-6; 7 positions agree with TRBD1. This CDR3 is 18 amino acids long. The germline gives CDR1 PRHDT, CDR2 FYEKMQ (reference sequence). V shed 5 bases, J shed 0 bases, and the junction held 10 bases outside the gene matches. CDR3: CASSRPGQTISGANVLTF. The CDR3 coding sequence is TGTGCCAGCAGCCGCCCGGGACAGACGATCTCTGGGGCCAACGTCCTGACTTTC.

A few counts support this clonotype. The chain carries TRBV28 and TRBJ1-1; D uncertain. Trimming took 8 bases from V and 0 from J, leaving 10 bases between them. Germline lookup yields CDR1 MDHEN and CDR2 SYDVKM. CDR3 length equals 13 residues. CDR3 loop: CASFFGLNTEAFF. DNA of the CDR3: TGTGCCAGCTTTTTTGGCCTGAACACTGAAGCTTTCTTT.

The CDR3 nucleotides read TGTGCCAGCAGTATTAGACAGGGTGGACCCTATAGCAATCAGCCCCAGCATTTT. Translation gives CASSIRQGGPYSNQPQHF. The chain recombines TRBV28 with TRBJ1-5; 7 nucleotides align to TRBD1. Trimming took 5 bases from V and 0 from J; bases not matched to a gene: 13. This CDR3 is built from 18 residues. The V gene's germline CDR1 is MDHEN and CDR2 SYDVKM. The variable domain in full, completed from reference TRBV28 and TRBJ1-5, reads DVKVTQSSRYLVKRTGEKVFLECVQDMDHENMFWYRQDPGLGLRLIYFSYDVKMKEKGDIPEGYSVSREKKERFSLILESASTNQTSMYLCASSIRQGGPYSNQPQHFGDGTRLSIL.

V usage is TRBV7-2 and J usage is TRBJ1-2, with D possibly TRBD1 on 5 matching bases. CDR3 size: 16 residues. Germline CDR1 reads SGHTA; CDR2 reads FQGNSA. The V and J ends lost 8 bases and 5 bases respectively, with 24 bases between them. The CDR3 reads CASRLTGTAVWYGYTF. In nucleotides, the CDR3 is TGTGCCAGCCGGCTGACCGGGACCGCCGTTTGGTATGGCTACACCTTC.

The rearrangement joins TRBV10-1 to TRBJ2-3, with D tentatively TRBD1 (5 bases). Germline values: CDR1 WNHNN, CDR2 SYGVQD (reference sequence). The CDR3 runs 14 residues. Trimming removed 6 bases from V and 6 bases from J, with 16 bases in between. The CDR3 sequence is CASSDQGISDTQYF. The CDR3 DNA reads TGCGCCAGCAGCGACCAGGGTATATCCGATACGCAGTATTTT.

For this clonotype: A junction boundary mismatches the germline segment, possibly from a read error. The rearrangement links TRBV20-1 to TRBJ2-3, with 9 bases aligning to TRBD1. The CDR3 is 19 residues long. Germline V gene lookup returns CDR1 DFQATT and CDR2 SNEGSKA (reference sequence). CDR3 nucleotide sequence: TGCGGTGCTAATAAAGACAGGGGGAGACTCTCTTATGGCACAGATACGCAGTATTTT. Amino acid sequence: CGANKDRGRLSYGTDTQYF.

This clonotype was seen more than once but under ten times. The V and J genes are TRBV7-9 and TRBJ2-7; D is unresolved. Germline lookup yields CDR1 SEHNR and CDR2 FQNEAQ (reference sequence). The V end lost 5 bases, the J end lost 6 bases, and 14 bases lay between the germline ends. CDR3 length: 13 amino acids. As DNA, the CDR3 is TGTGCCAGCAGCCGCGCGGCCGGGCTCGAGCAGTACTTC. Residues: CASSRAAGLEQYF.

This clonotype was seen a handful of times. The rearrangement uses TRBV3-1 and TRBJ2-1; perhaps TRBD2 as D (7 bases). The CDR3 loop spans 14 amino acids. The germline CDR1 and CDR2 sequences are LGHDT and YNNKEL (reference sequence). V dropped 3 bases and J dropped 10 bases, with 16 bases sitting between them. CDR3 DNA sequence: TGTGCCAGCAGCCAGGCAGCGGGAACAGGGGAGCAGTTCTTC. The encoded protein is CASSQAAGTGEQFF.